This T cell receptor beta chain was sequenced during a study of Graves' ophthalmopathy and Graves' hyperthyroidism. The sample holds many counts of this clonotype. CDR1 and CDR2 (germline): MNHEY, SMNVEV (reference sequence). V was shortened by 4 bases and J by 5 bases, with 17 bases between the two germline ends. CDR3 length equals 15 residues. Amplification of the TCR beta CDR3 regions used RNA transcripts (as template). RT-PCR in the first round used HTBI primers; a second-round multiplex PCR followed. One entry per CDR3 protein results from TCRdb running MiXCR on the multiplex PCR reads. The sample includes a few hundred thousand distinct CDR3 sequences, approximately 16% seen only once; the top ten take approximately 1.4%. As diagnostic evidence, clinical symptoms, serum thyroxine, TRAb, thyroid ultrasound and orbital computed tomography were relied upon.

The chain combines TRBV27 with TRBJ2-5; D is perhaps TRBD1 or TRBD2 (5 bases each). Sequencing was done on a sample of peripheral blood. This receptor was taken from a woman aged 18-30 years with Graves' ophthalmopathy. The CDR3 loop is CASSSVWGKGETQYF. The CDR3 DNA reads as TGTGCCAGCAGTTCTGTATGGGGGAAGGGGGAGACCCAGTACTTC.